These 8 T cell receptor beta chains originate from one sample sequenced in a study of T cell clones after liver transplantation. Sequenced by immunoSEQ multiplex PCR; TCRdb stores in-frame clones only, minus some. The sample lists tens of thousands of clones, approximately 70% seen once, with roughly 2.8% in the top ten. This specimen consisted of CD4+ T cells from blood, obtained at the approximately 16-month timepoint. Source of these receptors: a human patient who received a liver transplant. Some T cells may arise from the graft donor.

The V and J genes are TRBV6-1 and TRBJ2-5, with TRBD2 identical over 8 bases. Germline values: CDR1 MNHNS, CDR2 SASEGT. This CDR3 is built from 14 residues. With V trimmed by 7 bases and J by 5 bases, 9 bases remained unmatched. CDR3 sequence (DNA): TGTGCCAGCATCCCGGGGGGGCCCGGCGAGACCCAGTACTTC. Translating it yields CASIPGGPGETQYF.

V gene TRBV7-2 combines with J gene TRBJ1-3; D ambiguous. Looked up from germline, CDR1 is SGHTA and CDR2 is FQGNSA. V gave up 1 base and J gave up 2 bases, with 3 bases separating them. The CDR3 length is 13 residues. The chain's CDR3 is CASSLGAGNTIYF. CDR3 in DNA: TGTGCCAGCAGCTTAGGGGCTGGAAACACCATATATTTT.

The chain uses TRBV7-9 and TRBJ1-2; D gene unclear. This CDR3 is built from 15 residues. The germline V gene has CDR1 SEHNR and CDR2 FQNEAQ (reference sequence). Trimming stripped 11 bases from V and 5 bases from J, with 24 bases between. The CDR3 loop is CAATDPQNTFYGYTF. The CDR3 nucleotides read TGTGCCGCCACGGACCCCCAGAACACCTTTTATGGCTACACCTTC.

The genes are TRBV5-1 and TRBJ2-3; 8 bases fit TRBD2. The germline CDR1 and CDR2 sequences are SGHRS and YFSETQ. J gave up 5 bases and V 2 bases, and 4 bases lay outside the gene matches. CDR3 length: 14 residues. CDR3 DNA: TGCGCCAGCAGCTTTTTAGCGGGGCAAGATACGCAGTATTTT. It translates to CASSFLAGQDTQYF. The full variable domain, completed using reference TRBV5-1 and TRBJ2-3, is KAGVTQTPRYLIKTRGQQVTLSCSPISGHRSVSWYQQTPGQGLQFLFEYFSETQRNKGNFPGRFSGRQFSNSRSEMNVSTLELGDSALYLCASSFLAGQDTQYFGPGTRLTVL.

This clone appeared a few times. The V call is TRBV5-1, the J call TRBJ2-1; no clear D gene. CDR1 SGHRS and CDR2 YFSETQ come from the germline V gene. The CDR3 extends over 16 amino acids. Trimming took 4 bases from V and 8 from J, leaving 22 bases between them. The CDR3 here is CASSLGTLGPRDEQFF. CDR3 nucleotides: TGCGCCAGCAGCCTAGGTACCTTGGGTCCTAGGGATGAGCAGTTCTTC.

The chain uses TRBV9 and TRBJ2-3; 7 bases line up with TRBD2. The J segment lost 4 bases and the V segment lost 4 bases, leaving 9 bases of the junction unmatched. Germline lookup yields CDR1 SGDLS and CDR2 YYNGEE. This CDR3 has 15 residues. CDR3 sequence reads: CASSPRTRLSDTQYF. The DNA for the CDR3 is TGTGCCAGCAGCCCCCGGACTAGACTTTCAGATACGCAGTATTTT.

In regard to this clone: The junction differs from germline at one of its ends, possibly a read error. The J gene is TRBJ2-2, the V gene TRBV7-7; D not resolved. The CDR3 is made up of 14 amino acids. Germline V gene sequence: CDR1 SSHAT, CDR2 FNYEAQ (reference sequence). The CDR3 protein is CASSLNLNTGELFF. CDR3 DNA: TGTGCTAGCAGCTTAAACCTGAACACCGGGGAGCTGTTTTTT.

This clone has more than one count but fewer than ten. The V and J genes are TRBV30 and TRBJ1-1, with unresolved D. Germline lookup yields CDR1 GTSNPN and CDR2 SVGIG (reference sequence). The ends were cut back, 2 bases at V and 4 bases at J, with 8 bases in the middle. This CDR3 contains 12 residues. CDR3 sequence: CAWSTAFTEAFF. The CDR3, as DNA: TGTGCCTGGAGTACGGCCTTCACTGAAGCTTTCTTT.